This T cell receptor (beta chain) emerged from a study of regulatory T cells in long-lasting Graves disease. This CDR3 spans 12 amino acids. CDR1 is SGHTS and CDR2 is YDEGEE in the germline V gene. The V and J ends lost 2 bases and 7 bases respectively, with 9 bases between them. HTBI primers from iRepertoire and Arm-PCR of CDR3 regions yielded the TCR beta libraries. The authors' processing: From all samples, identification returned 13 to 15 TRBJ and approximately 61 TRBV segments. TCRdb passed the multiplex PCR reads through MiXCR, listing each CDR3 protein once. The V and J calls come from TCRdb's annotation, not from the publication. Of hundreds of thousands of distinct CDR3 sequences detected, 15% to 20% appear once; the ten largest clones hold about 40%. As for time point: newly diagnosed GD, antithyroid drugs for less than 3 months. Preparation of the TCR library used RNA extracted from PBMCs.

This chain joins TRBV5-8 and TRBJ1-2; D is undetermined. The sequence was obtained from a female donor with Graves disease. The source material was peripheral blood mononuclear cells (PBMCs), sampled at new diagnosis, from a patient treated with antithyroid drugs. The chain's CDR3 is CASSFIDGGYTF. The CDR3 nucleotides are TGTGCCAGCAGCTTTATAGACGGTGGCTACACCTTC.